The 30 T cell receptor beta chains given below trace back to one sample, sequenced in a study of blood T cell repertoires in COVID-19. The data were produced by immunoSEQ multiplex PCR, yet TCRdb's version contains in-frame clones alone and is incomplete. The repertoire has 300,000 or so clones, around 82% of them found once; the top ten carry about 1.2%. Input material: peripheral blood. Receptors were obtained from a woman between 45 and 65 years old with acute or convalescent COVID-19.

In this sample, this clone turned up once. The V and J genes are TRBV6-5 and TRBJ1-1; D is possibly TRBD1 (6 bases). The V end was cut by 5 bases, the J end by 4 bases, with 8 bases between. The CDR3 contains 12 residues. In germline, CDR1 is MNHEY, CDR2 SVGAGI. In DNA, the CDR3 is TGTGCCAGCAGTACACAGGGCACTGAAGCTTTCTTT. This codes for CASSTQGTEAFF.

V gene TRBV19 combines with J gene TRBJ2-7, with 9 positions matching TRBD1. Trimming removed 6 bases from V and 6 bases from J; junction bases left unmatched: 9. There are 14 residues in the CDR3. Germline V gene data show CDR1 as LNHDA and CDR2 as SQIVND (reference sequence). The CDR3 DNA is TGTGCCAGTAGAGGGACAGGGATCTTGGGCGAGCAGTACTTC. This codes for CASRGTGILGEQYF.

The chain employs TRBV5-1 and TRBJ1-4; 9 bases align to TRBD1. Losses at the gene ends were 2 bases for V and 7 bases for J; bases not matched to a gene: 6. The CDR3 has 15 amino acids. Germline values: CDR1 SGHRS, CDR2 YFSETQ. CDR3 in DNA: TGCGCCAGCAGCTTAAACAGGGGGCTAGGTGAAAAACTGTTTTTT. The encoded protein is CASSLNRGLGEKLFF.

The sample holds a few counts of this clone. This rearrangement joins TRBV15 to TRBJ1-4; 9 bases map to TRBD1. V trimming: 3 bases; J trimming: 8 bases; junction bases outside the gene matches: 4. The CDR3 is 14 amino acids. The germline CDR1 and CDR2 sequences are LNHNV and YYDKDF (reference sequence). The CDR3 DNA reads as TGTGCCACCAGCAGGGACAGGGGAAGAGAAAAACTGTTTTTT. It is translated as CATSRDRGREKLFF.

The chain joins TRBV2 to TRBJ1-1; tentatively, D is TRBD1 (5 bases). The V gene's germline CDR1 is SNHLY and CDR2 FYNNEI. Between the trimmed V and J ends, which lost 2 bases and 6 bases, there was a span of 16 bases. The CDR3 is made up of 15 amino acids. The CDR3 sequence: CASSELGGFVSEAFF. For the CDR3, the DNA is TGTGCCAGCAGTGAACTGGGGGGGTTCGTCTCTGAAGCTTTCTTT. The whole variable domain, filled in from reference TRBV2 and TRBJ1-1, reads EPEVTQTPSHQVTQMGQEVILRCVPISNHLYFYWYRQILGQKVEFLVSFYNNEISEKSEIFDDQFSVERPDGSNFTLKIRSTKLEDSAMYFCASSELGGFVSEAFFGQGTRLTVV.

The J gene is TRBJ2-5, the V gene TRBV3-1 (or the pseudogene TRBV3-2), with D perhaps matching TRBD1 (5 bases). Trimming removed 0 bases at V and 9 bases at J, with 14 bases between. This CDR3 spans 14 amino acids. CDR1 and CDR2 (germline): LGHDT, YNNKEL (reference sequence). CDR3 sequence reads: CASSQDSRSGSQYF. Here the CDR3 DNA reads TGTGCCAGCAGCCAAGATAGCAGGTCAGGGTCCCAGTACTTC.

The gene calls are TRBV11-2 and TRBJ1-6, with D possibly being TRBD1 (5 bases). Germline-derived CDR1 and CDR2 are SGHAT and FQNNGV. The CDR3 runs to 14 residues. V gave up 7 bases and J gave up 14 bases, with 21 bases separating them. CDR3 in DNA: TGTGCCAGCATGCCAGGGCGGAGCCTACCGACCCTCCACTTT. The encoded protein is CASMPGRSLPTLHF.

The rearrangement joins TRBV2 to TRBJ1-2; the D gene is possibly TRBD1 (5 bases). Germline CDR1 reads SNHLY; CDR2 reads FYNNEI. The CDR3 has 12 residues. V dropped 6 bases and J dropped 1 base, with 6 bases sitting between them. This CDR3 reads CASRDINYGYTF. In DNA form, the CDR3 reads TGTGCCAGCAGGGACATTAACTATGGCTACACCTTC. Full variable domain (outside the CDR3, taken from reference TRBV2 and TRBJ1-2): EPEVTQTPSHQVTQMGQEVILRCVPISNHLYFYWYRQILGQKVEFLVSFYNNEISEKSEIFDDQFSVERPDGSNFTLKIRSTKLEDSAMYFCASRDINYGYTFGSGTRLTVV.

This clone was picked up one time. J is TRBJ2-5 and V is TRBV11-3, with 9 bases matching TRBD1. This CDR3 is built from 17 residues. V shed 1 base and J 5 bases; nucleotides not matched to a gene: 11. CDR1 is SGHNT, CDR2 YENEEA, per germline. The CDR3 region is CASSLGGTGPEGETQYF. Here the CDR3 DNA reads TGTGCCAGCAGCTTAGGAGGGACAGGGCCCGAAGGGGAGACCCAGTACTTC. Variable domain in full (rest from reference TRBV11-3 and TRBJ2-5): EAGVVQSPRYKIIEKKQPVAFWCNPISGHNTLYWYLQNLGQGPELLIRYENEEAVDDSQLPKDRFSAERLKGVDSTLKIQPAELGDSAVYLCASSLGGTGPEGETQYFGPGTRLLVL.

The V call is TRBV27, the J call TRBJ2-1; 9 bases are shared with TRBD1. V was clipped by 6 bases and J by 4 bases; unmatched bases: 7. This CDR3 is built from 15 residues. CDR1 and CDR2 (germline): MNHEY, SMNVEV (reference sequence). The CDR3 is CASSDDRGIYNEQFF. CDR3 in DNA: TGTGCCAGCAGCGATGACAGGGGGATATACAATGAGCAGTTCTTC.

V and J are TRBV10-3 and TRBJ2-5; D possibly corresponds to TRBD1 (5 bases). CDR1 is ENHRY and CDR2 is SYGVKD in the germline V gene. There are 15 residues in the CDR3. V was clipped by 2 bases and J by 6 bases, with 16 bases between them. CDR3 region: CAISEKLEGAKTQYF. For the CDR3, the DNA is TGTGCCATCAGTGAGAAGTTGGAAGGGGCGAAGACCCAGTACTTC.

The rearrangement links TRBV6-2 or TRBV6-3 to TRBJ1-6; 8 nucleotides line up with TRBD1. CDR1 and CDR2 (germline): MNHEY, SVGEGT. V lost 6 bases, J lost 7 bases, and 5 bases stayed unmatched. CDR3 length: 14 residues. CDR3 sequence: CASSPRQGNSPLHF. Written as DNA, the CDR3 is TGTGCCAGCAGCCCGAGACAGGGGAATTCACCCCTCCACTTT.

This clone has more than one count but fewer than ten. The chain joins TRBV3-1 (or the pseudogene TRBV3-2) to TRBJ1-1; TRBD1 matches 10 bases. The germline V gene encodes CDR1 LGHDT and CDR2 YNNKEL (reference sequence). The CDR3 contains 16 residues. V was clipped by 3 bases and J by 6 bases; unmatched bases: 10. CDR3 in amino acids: CASSQHGQGDGAEAFF. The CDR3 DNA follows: TGTGCCAGCAGCCAGCACGGACAGGGGGATGGCGCTGAAGCTTTCTTT.

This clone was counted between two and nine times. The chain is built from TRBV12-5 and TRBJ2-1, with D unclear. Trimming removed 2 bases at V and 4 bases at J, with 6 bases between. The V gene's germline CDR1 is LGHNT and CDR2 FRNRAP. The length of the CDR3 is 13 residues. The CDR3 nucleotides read TGTGCTAGTGGTTTGAACAGTTACAATGAGCAGTTCTTC. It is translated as CASGLNSYNEQFF. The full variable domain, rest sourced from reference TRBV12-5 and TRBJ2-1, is DARVTQTPRHKVTEMGQEVTMRCQPILGHNTVFWYRQTMMQGLELLAYFRNRAPLDDSGMPKDRFSAEMPDATLATLKIQPSEPRDSAVYFCASGLNSYNEQFFGPGTRLTVL.

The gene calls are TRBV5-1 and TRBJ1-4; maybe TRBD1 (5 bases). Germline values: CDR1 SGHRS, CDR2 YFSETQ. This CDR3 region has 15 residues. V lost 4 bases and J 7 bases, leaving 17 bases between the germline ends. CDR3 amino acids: CASSRAPQGPEKLFF. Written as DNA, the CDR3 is TGCGCCAGCAGCAGGGCCCCCCAGGGTCCTGAAAAACTGTTTTTT.

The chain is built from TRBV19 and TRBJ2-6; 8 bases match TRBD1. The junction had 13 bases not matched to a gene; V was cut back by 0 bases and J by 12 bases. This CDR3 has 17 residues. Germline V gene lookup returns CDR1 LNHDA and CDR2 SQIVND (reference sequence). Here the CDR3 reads CASSIDLSDREKGVLTF. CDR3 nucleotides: TGTGCCAGTAGTATAGATCTATCGGACAGGGAAAAAGGCGTCCTGACTTTC.

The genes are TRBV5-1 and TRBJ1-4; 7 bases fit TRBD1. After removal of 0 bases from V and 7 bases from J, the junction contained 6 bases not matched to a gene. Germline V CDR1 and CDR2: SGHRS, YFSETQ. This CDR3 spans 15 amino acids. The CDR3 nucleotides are TGCGCCAGCAGCTTGGTGGGGGGACAGAGTGAAAAACTGTTTTTT. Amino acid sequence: CASSLVGGQSEKLFF.

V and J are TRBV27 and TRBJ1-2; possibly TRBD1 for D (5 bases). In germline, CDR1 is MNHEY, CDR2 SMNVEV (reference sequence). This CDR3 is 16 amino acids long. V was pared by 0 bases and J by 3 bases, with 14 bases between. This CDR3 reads CASSLSSPRGYYGYTF. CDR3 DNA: TGTGCCAGCAGTTTATCTAGCCCTAGGGGTTACTATGGCTACACCTTC.

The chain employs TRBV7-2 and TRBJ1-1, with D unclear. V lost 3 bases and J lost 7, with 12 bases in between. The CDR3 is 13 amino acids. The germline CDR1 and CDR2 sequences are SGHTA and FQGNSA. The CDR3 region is CASSLSPRFEAFF. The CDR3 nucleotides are TGTGCCAGCAGCTTGTCCCCGAGGTTTGAAGCTTTCTTT.

CDR3 sequence: CASSESGTAVGETQYF. CDR3 in DNA: TGTGCCAGCAGTGAATCTGGGACTGCTGTAGGGGAGACCCAGTACTTC. The chain employs TRBV25-1 and TRBJ2-5; a possible D gene is TRBD2 (6 bases). The CDR3 extends over 16 amino acids. The germline CDR1 and CDR2 sequences are MGHDK and SYGVNS. With 1 base removed from V and 5 bases from J, the gap between germline ends came to 17 bases.

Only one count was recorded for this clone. CDR3 amino acids: CASSAQTGGPQPQHF. The CDR3 nucleotides read TGTGCCAGCAGTGCCCAGACAGGGGGCCCTCAGCCCCAGCATTTT. The J gene is TRBJ1-5, the V gene TRBV6-6; 10 positions match TRBD1. V lost 5 bases, J lost 6 bases, and 7 bases stayed unmatched. CDR1 is MNHNY, CDR2 SVGAGI, per germline (reference sequence). The CDR3 is 15 residues long.

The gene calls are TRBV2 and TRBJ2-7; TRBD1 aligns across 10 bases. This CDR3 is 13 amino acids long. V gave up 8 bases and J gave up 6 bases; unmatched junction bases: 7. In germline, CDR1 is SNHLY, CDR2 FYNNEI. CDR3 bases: TGTGCCAGCTGGGGGACAGGGGATACCGAGCAGTACTTC. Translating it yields CASWGTGDTEQYF.

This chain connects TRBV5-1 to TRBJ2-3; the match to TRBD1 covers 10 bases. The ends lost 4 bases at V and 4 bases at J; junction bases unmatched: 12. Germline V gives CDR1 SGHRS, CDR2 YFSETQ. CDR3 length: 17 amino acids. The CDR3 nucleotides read TGCGCCAGCAGCCGGGGGAGGATAGGACAGGGGGCAGATACGCAGTATTTT. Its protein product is CASSRGRIGQGADTQYF.

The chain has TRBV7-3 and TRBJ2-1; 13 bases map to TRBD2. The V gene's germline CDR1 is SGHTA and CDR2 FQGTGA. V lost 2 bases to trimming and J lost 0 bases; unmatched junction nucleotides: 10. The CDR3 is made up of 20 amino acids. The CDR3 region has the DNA TGTGCCAGCAGCTTATCCCCAGGACTAGCGGGAGCAAGCTCCTACAATGAGCAGTTCTTC. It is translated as CASSLSPGLAGASSYNEQFF.

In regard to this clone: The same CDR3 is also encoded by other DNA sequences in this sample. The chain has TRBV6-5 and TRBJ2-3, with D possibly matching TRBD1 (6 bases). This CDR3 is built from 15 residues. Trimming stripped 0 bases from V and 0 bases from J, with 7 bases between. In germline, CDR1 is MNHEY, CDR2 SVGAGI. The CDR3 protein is CASSYSGTSTDTQYF. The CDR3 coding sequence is TGTGCCAGCAGTTACTCCGGGACAAGCACAGATACGCAGTATTTT.

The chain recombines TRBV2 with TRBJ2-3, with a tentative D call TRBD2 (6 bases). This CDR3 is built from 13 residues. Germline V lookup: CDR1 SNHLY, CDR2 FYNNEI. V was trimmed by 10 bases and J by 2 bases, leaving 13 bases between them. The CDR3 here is CATLSGPTDTQYF. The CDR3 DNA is TGTGCCACCCTTAGCGGCCCCACAGATACGCAGTATTTT.

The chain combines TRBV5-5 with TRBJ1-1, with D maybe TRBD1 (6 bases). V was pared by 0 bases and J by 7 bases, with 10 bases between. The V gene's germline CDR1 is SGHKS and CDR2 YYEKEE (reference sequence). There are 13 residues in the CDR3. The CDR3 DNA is TGTGCCAGCAGCTTGGACAGGGTAGGTGAAGCTTTCTTT. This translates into CASSLDRVGEAFF.

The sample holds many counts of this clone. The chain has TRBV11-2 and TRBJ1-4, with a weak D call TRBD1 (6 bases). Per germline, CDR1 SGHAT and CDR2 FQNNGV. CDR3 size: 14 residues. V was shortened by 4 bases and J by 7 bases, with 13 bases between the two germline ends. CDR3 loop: CASSSNREFEKLFF. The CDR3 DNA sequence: TGTGCCAGCAGCTCTAACAGGGAGTTTGAAAAACTGTTTTTT.

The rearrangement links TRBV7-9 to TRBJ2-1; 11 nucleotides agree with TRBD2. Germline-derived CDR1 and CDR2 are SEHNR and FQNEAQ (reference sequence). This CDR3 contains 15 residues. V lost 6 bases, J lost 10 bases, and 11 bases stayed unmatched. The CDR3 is CASSSSGGKDSEQFF. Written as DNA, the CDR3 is TGTGCCAGCAGTTCTAGCGGGGGGAAGGATTCCGAGCAGTTCTTC.

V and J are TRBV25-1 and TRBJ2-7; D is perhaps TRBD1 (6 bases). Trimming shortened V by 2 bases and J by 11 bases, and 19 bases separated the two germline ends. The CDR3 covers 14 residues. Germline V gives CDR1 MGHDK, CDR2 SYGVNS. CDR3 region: CASSEPGDARKKYF. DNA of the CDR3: TGTGCCAGCAGTGAACCAGGGGACGCTCGGAAAAAGTACTTC.